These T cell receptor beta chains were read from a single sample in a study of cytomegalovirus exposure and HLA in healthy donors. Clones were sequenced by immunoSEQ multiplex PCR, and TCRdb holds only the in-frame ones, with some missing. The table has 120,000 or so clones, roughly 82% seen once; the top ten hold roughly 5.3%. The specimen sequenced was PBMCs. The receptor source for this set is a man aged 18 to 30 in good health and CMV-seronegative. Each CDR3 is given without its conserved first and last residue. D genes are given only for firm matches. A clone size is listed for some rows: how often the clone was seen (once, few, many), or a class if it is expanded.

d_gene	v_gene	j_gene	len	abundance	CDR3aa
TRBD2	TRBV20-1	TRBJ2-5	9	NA	SAPGGETQY
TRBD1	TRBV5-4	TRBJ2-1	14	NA	ASSHDLGQGYNEQF
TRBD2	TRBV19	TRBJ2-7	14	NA	ASSISPFGGTTEQY
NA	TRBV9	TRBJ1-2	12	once	ASSVDAEGYGYT
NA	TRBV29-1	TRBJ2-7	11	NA	SVGTGDSYEQY
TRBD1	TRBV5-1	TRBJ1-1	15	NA	ASSHGQGNYRNTEAF
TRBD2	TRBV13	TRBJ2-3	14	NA	ASSPPGGGGADTQY
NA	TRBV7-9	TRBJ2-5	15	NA	ASSSGPWSDLQETQY
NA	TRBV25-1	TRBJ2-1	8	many	ASRGAEQF
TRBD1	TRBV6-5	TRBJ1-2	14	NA	ASSYLTGGSHYGYT
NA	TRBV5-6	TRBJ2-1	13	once	ASSFQRVNYNEQF
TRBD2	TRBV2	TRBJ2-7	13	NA	ASEELGRASYEQY
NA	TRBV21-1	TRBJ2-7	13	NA	ASSKVNKLPGEQY
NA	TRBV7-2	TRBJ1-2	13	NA	ASSFDGSGDYGYT
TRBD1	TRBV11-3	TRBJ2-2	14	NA	ASSPRTGRNTGELF
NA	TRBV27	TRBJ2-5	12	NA	ASSSLEGRETQY
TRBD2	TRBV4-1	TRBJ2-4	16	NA	ASSQIFGVAGGIYIQY
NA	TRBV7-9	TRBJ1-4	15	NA	ASSLADSSSTNEKLF
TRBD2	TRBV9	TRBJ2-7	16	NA	ASSGGLAGARLPKEQY
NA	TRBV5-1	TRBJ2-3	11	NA	ASSGQGQDTQY
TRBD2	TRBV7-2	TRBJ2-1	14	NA	ASSLAAVAGVNEQF
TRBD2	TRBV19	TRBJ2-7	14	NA	ASSITRASGNYEQY
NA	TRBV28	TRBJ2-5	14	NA	ASKPPGQISKETQY
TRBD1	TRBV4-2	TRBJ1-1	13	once	ASSQGQFMVTEAF
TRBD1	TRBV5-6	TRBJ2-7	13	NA	ASSPLGTGTYEQY
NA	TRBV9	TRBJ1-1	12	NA	ASSPSRGNTEAF
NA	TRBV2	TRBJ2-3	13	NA	ASSRDRGGTDTQY